The rows below give T cell receptor beta chains drawn from one sample of a study of post-analysis software for immune sequencing data. One entry per CDR3 protein results from TCRdb running MiXCR on the PCR reads. The profile shows 400,000 to 500,000 distinct CDR3 sequences, over 30% of them singletons. Sequenced sample: blood. These receptor sequences come from a girl aged 2-10 years with multiple sclerosis. The CDR3 runs from the conserved cysteine through the conserved F or W. D genes are given only for firm matches. Clone size, where shown, is once, few, many, or a class for clones that have expanded.

CDR3nt | CDR3aa | j_gene | v_gene | abundance | d_gene
TGTGCCAGCAGCATTCCTAGCGGTGGTTACGAGCAGTACTTC | CASSIPSGGYEQYF | TRBJ2-7 | TRBV9 | few | TRBD2
TGCGCCAGCAGCCAAGAGAGGGCGTCCTACGAGCAGTACTTC | CASSQERASYEQYF | TRBJ2-7 | TRBV4-1 | NA | NA
TGTGCCAGCAGTTACGTGGCCGCCAGTTCGGGGACCCAGCATTTT | CASSYVAASSGTQHF | TRBJ1-5 | TRBV6-6 | NA | NA
TGTGCCAGCAGTTACTTCGGGACAGGGCCCTTCGGGGCCAACGTCCTGACTTTC | CASSYFGTGPFGANVLTF | TRBJ2-6 | TRBV6-5 | NA | TRBD1
TGTGCCATCAGTCTCGCAACGGGAGGGCCGGTTGAGCAGTACTTC | CAISLATGGPVEQYF | TRBJ2-5 | TRBV10-3 | NA | TRBD2
TGCAGCGTGAAAGGGACCCTTGGCACTGAAGCTTTCTTT | CSVKGTLGTEAFF | TRBJ1-1 | TRBV29-1 | NA | NA
TGTGCCAGCAGTTCCTCGGGACGGATTGACTACAATGAGCAGTTCTTC | CASSSSGRIDYNEQFF | TRBJ2-1 | TRBV27 | NA | NA
TGCAGTGCAGGGAGGGGGGCCCCCCCCTACGAGCAGTACTTC | CSAGRGAPPYEQYF | TRBJ2-7 | TRBV20-1 | few | NA
TGTGCCAGCTTCTCGGGACAGCCGAATTCACCCCTCCACTTT | CASFSGQPNSPLHF | TRBJ1-6 | TRBV6-2/TRBV6-3 | few | TRBD1
TGTGCCAGCAGTTTAACTAGCGGGGCGGTATACGAGCAGTACTTC | CASSLTSGAVYEQYF | TRBJ2-7 | TRBV27 | few | TRBD2
TGTGCCAGCAGGATAGCGGGAGGGACATACAATGAGCAGTTCTTC | CASRIAGGTYNEQFF | TRBJ2-1 | TRBV12-3/TRBV12-4 | NA | TRBD2
TGTGCCAGCAGCACCTTTAGAGGGGTCCTCTATGGCTACACCTTC | CASSTFRGVLYGYTF | TRBJ1-2 | TRBV3-1 | NA | NA
TGCAGTGTTTTCCGACAGGGAAGGGACACTGAAGCTTTCTTT | CSVFRQGRDTEAFF | TRBJ1-1 | TRBV20-1 | NA | TRBD1
TGCGCCAGCAGCTTGATTTTTCGGAGTAAGACTCCCTCAAGGGGCTACAATGAGCAGTTCTTC | CASSLIFRSKTPSRGYNEQFF | TRBJ2-1 | TRBV5-1 | NA | NA
TGTGCCATCAGTAGACAGGGACCCCAAGAGACCCAGTACTTC | CAISRQGPQETQYF | TRBJ2-5 | TRBV10-3 | NA | TRBD1
TGTGCCAGCAGGTCGACGGGCGTGGCTGAAGCTTTCTTT | CASRSTGVAEAFF | TRBJ1-1 | TRBV12-3/TRBV12-4 | few | NA
TGCGCCAGCAGCTTGGAATATACATCGGTGTTCTTGATCAATGAGCAGTTCTTC | CASSLEYTSVFLINEQFF | TRBJ2-1 | TRBV5-1 | NA | NA
TGTGCCAGTGTAACGGGGGGAAGCCAAGAGACCCAGTACTTC | CASVTGGSQETQYF | TRBJ2-5 | TRBV2 | NA | TRBD2
TGTGCCAGCAGCGGGAGACTAGCGGTAACCTACGAGCAGTACTTC | CASSGRLAVTYEQYF | TRBJ2-7 | TRBV21-1 | NA | NA
TGTGCCAGCAGTTTTCGCATGGGGGGGGGATACGAGCAGTACTTC | CASSFRMGGGYEQYF | TRBJ2-7 | TRBV28 | NA | TRBD2
TGTGCCAGCACCCGATCACGACAGGCGTCCATGTGGGAGACCCAGTACTTC | CASTRSRQASMWETQYF | TRBJ2-5 | TRBV12-3/TRBV12-4 | few | NA
TGTGCCAGCAGTCCTTACGGACTAGCGGACGAGCAGTACTTC | CASSPYGLADEQYF | TRBJ2-7 | TRBV12-3/TRBV12-4 | few | TRBD2
TGTGCCAGCAGCTTGGCCTGGGACAGGGACCAAGAGACCCAGTACTTC | CASSLAWDRDQETQYF | TRBJ2-5 | TRBV5-6 | few | TRBD1
TGTGCCAGCAGTTACTCGATGGCGCATGAATACTACAATGAGCAGTTCTTC | CASSYSMAHEYYNEQFF | TRBJ2-1 | TRBV6-6 | NA | NA
TGTGCCAGCAGCTTACAAAATGGGGTAGAGACCCAGTACTTC | CASSLQNGVETQYF | TRBJ2-5 | TRBV7-6 | once | NA
TGTGCCATCAGCTCTGAAGGCTATGGCTACACCTTC | CAISSEGYGYTF | TRBJ1-2 | TRBV10-3 | once | NA
TGTGCCAGCAGCCAAGAGGCGGGGGGGCCACGCAATGAGCAGTTCTTC | CASSQEAGGPRNEQFF | TRBJ2-1 | TRBV4-2 | NA | TRBD2
TGCGCCAGCAGCCAACCCGACAGGGGAGGGGGTCAGCCCCAGCATTTT | CASSQPDRGGGQPQHF | TRBJ1-5 | TRBV4-1 | NA | TRBD1
TGCGCCAGCAGCCAACTGACAGGGGACGCGGATGGCTACACCTTC | CASSQLTGDADGYTF | TRBJ1-2 | TRBV4-3 | few | TRBD1
TGTGCCAGCAGCTCCGCGACAGGAGAGTATGGCTACACCTTC | CASSSATGEYGYTF | TRBJ1-2 | TRBV7-2 | NA | NA
TGTGCCAGCAGCTTAGTAGGAGGGCTGCGGTTTCCAGATACGCAGTATTTT | CASSLVGGLRFPDTQYF | TRBJ2-3 | TRBV7-2 | NA | NA
TGTGCCAGCAGCCACCGGACAGGGGGTGGCTACACCTTC | CASSHRTGGGYTF | TRBJ1-2 | TRBV14 | few | TRBD1
TGCGCCAGCAGCTGGTCGGGGGGGGGAAATCAGCCCCAGCATTTT | CASSWSGGGNQPQHF | TRBJ1-5 | TRBV5-1 | NA | NA
TGTGCCAGCAGCTTGGAACAGGGAGTCGTCGGCAATCAGCCCCAGCATTTT | CASSLEQGVVGNQPQHF | TRBJ1-5 | TRBV5-5 | NA | NA
TGTGCCAGCAGCTTGGGGACAGGGCTCACTGAAGCTTTCTTT | CASSLGTGLTEAFF | TRBJ1-1 | TRBV5-6 | NA | TRBD1
TGTGCCAGTAGTTTGGTGTGGGGCAGGGGTTACGAGCAGTACTTC | CASSLVWGRGYEQYF | TRBJ2-7 | TRBV28 | few | NA
TGTGCCAGCAGCTTCCACACGACGGAGTACGAGCAGTACTTC | CASSFHTTEYEQYF | TRBJ2-7 | TRBV7-2 | few | NA
TGCAGCGTTTTCACTAGCGGGGGACTCAAAAACATTCAGTACTTC | CSVFTSGGLKNIQYF | TRBJ2-4 | TRBV29-1 | few | TRBD2
TGCAGTGCCGCCTACTCGGGACAGGGGACAGATACGCAGTATTTT | CSAAYSGQGTDTQYF | TRBJ2-3 | TRBV20-1 | NA | TRBD1
TGCAGCGTTGGTGGGGGCCTGAAGGATGAGCAGTTCTTC | CSVGGGLKDEQFF | TRBJ2-1 | TRBV29-1 | NA | NA
TGTGTCATCAGCGATATGACTAGCGGGAGTAGCCAGGCCTACGAGCAGTACTTC | CVISDMTSGSSQAYEQYF | TRBJ2-7 | TRBV10-3 | NA | TRBD2
TGTGCCAGCAGCGCTTCGCAGGGGGGAGGATCACCCCTCCACTTT | CASSASQGGGSPLHF | TRBJ1-6 | TRBV6-4 | few | TRBD1
TGTGCCAGCAATCTCGGGACTAGCGGGATCGAGCAGTACTTC | CASNLGTSGIEQYF | TRBJ2-7 | TRBV12-3/TRBV12-4 | many | TRBD2
TGTGCCAGCACCGCGGACAGGGCATACAATGAGCAGTACTTC | CASTADRAYNEQYF | TRBJ2-7 | TRBV11-2 | NA | TRBD1
TGTGCCAGCAGTTTCCAGGGGTTTCAAGAGACCCAGTTCTTC | CASSFQGFQETQFF | TRBJ2-1 | TRBV12-3/TRBV12-4 | NA | NA
TGTGCCTGCGGTCCTAGCGGGGGTGATGAGCAGTTCTTC | CACGPSGGDEQFF | TRBJ2-1 | TRBV10-3 | NA | TRBD2
TGTGCCAGCAGACCCCACCAAAGGAGGGACGAGCAGTACTTC | CASRPHQRRDEQYF | TRBJ2-7 | TRBV28 | NA | NA
TGTGCCAGCAGTTTTGGTCTAAACTACGAGCAGTACTTC | CASSFGLNYEQYF | TRBJ2-7 | TRBV28 | NA | NA
TGCAGTGCCATAAGGGGACAGTCCAGTGCAGATACGCAGTATTTT | CSAIRGQSSADTQYF | TRBJ2-3 | TRBV20-1 | NA | TRBD1
TGCGCCAGCAGCCTCCGGGACAGGGGACAAGAGACCCAGTACTTC | CASSLRDRGQETQYF | TRBJ2-5 | TRBV5-1 | NA | TRBD1
TGTGCCAGCACCTACAGGGGGCGCGGAAACGAGCAGTACTTC | CASTYRGRGNEQYF | TRBJ2-7 | TRBV12-3/TRBV12-4 | once | TRBD1
TGTGCCAGCAGTTTCCTACTAGCGGGATCCTACGAGCAGTACTTC | CASSFLLAGSYEQYF | TRBJ2-7 | TRBV28 | NA | TRBD2